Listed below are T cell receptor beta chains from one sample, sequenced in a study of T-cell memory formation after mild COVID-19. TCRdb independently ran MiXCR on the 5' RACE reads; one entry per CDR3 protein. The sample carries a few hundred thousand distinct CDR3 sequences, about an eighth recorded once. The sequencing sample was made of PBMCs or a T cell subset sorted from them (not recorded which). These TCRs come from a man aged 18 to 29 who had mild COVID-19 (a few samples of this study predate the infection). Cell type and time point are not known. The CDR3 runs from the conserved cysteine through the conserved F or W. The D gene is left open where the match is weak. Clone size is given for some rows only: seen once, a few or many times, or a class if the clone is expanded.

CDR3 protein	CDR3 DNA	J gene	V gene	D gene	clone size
CASSERQQETQYF	TGTGCCAGCAGTGAGCGGCAGCAAGAGACCCAGTACTTC	TRBJ2-5	TRBV2	-	few
CSAGRAETEAFF	TGCAGTGCTGGGCGGGCGGAAACCGAAGCTTTCTTT	TRBJ1-1	TRBV20-1	-	many
CASSLSDRDYGYTF	TGTGCCAGCAGCTTATCGGACAGGGACTATGGCTACACCTTC	TRBJ1-2	TRBV7-2	TRBD1	few
CATSDPQGTGEKLFF	TGTGCCACCAGTGATCCACAGGGGACGGGTGAAAAACTGTTTTTT	TRBJ1-4	TRBV24-1	TRBD1	-
CASSLALRATEAFF	TGTGCCAGCAGCTTGGCGCTCAGGGCCACTGAAGCTTTCTTT	TRBJ1-1	TRBV5-6	-	-
CASSLETGTSGTGELFF	TGTGCCAGCAGCTTGGAAACCGGGACTAGCGGCACCGGGGAGCTGTTTTTT	TRBJ2-2	TRBV5-6	TRBD2	few
CASSLSQVFSSGNTIYF	TGCGCCAGCAGCTTATCCCAGGTCTTTTCCTCTGGAAACACCATATATTTT	TRBJ1-3	TRBV5-1	-	few
CSEVANTGELFF	TGCAGTGAGGTTGCGAACACCGGGGAGCTGTTTTTT	TRBJ2-2	TRBV20-1	-	few
CASSLVQLSSYEQYF	TGTGCCAGCAGCTTAGTGCAGCTAAGCTCCTACGAGCAGTACTTC	TRBJ2-7	TRBV7-2	-	few
CATSDSEGALSDTQYF	TGTGCCACCAGTGATTCCGAGGGGGCATTATCGGATACGCAGTATTTT	TRBJ2-3	TRBV24-1	TRBD1	few
CASRELVESYRYTQYF	TGTGCCAGCAGGGAACTTGTAGAATCCTACCGCTATACGCAGTATTTT	TRBJ2-3	TRBV6-1	-	-
CASSSRAYEQYF	TGTGCCAGCAGCTCGCGGGCGTACGAGCAGTACTTC	TRBJ2-7	TRBV7-9	-	many
CSGKDRVLNTEAFF	TGCAGCGGTAAGGACAGGGTCCTGAACACTGAAGCTTTCTTT	TRBJ1-1	TRBV29-1	TRBD1	many
CASSQVPSGGQLAKNIQYF	TGTGCCAGCAGCCAAGTTCCTAGCGGGGGGCAACTAGCCAAAAACATTCAGTACTTC	TRBJ2-4	TRBV4-2	TRBD2	-
CASSNTVEGATYNEQFF	TGTGCCAGCAGTAACACTGTGGAGGGGGCCACCTACAATGAGCAGTTCTTC	TRBJ2-1	TRBV6-5	-	few
CSVARDPDTGELFF	TGCAGCGTGGCCAGGGACCCGGACACCGGGGAGCTGTTTTTT	TRBJ2-2	TRBV29-1	-	-
CASAIRSNTGELFF	TGTGCCAGCGCTATTCGTTCGAACACCGGGGAGCTGTTTTTT	TRBJ2-2	TRBV7-6	-	-
CASSQAASGGSTDTQYF	TGTGCCAGCAGCCAAGCTGCTAGCGGGGGTAGCACAGATACGCAGTATTTT	TRBJ2-3	TRBV4-2	TRBD2	-
CASSLRPGLTGDTQYF	TGTGCCAGCAGTCTCAGACCGGGACTCACCGGGGATACGCAGTATTTT	TRBJ2-3	TRBV6-2/TRBV6-3	-	few
CASSLAGGQPGYTF	TGTGCCAGCAGCTTAGCCGGGGGCCAGCCTGGCTACACCTTC	TRBJ1-2	TRBV7-9	-	many
CASSVVGGGELFF	TGTGCCAGCAGCGTAGTTGGGGGCGGGGAGCTGTTTTTT	TRBJ2-2	TRBV9	-	few
CSALGLTGNIQYF	TGCAGCGCTCTGGGACTCACTGGGAACATTCAGTACTTC	TRBJ2-4	TRBV29-1	-	few
CSARVAANTGELFF	TGCAGTGCTAGGGTAGCGGCGAACACCGGGGAGCTGTTTTTT	TRBJ2-2	TRBV20-1	-	many
CASGRPPGSPLHF	TGTGCCAGCGGTCGGCCCCCGGGTTCACCCCTCCACTTT	TRBJ1-6	TRBV6-6	-	many
CASSQEQLGNEQFF	TGCGCCAGCAGCCAAGAACAGTTGGGTAATGAGCAGTTCTTC	TRBJ2-1	TRBV4-1	-	few
CSVDGTSTDTQYF	TGCAGCGTTGATGGGACTAGCACAGATACGCAGTATTTT	TRBJ2-3	TRBV29-1	-	-
CASTRQAGDSYGYTF	TGCGCCAGCACCCGGCAGGCAGGGGACTCCTATGGCTACACCTTC	TRBJ1-2	TRBV4-3	-	many
CASSRGGQGVNSPLHF	TGCGCCAGCAGCCGAGGGGGACAGGGGGTCAACTCACCCCTCCACTTT	TRBJ1-6	TRBV4-1	TRBD1	-
CASSQVGRWAPEAFF	TGCGCCAGCAGCCAAGTGGGGCGTTGGGCCCCCGAAGCTTTCTTT	TRBJ1-1	TRBV4-1	-	-
CSVTPGATDTQYF	TGCAGTGTCACGCCGGGGGCAACAGATACGCAGTATTTT	TRBJ2-3	TRBV20-1	-	few
CASSSRPGPRNEQFF	TGTGCCAGCAGCTCCCGACCGGGACCCCGCAATGAGCAGTTCTTC	TRBJ2-1	TRBV7-2	-	few
CASSSNSGARDTQYF	TGTGCCAGCAGTTCGAATAGCGGGGCCCGGGATACGCAGTATTTT	TRBJ2-3	TRBV12-3/TRBV12-4	TRBD2	many
CASSLMRGQGYTF	TGTGCCAGCAGTTTGATGCGGGGGCAAGGCTACACCTTC	TRBJ1-2	TRBV28	-	-
CASSSGNRGLLHGYTF	TGCGCCAGCAGCTCGGGGAATCGGGGCCTACTTCATGGCTACACCTTC	TRBJ1-2	TRBV5-1	-	-
CASSLILRERTDTQYF	TGTGCCAGCAGCTTAATACTGCGGGAGCGCACAGATACGCAGTATTTT	TRBJ2-3	TRBV11-2	TRBD2	-
CASSTTTYEQYF	TGTGCCAGCAGCACGACAACCTACGAGCAGTACTTC	TRBJ2-7	TRBV11-2	-	few
CASSLQQGSRLSGYTF	TGCGCCAGCAGCCTCCAACAGGGATCGAGGTTGAGTGGCTACACCTTC	TRBJ1-2	TRBV5-1	-	-